The next 18 T cell receptor beta chains were all read from a single sample in a study of blood T cells in healthy people across ages. A second PCR of roughly 7 to 11 cycles used a sample-barcoded 5' primer and a J-beta primer mix. TCRdb re-derived calls from the 5' RACE reads in MiXCR, one entry per CDR3 protein. Among 800,000 or so distinct CDR3 sequences listed, 25% were seen once. The data were also submitted as part of a second study, on T cells of mothers and their children.

What was sequenced was blood. All receptors come from a boy under 18 in good health.

The V gene is TRBV4-1, the J gene TRBJ2-5, with 7 bases fitting TRBD1. CDR3 length: 15 residues. Per germline, CDR1 MGHRA and CDR2 YSYEKL. V trimming: 4 bases; J trimming: 7 bases; junction bases outside the gene matches: 12. CDR3 sequence reads: CASSPEDRLHGTQYF. CDR3 nucleotides: TGCGCCAGCAGCCCCGAGGACAGGCTCCATGGGACCCAGTACTTC.

This sequence joins TRBV9 and TRBJ2-7, with D possibly TRBD2 on 5 matching bases. The germline V gene has CDR1 SGDLS and CDR2 YYNGEE. The CDR3 has 13 residues. V shed 3 bases and J shed 6 bases, with 13 bases lying between them. The CDR3 DNA follows: TGTGCCAGCAGCGGAGGGATTGTGACCGAGCAGTACTTC. Translated, it gives CASSGGIVTEQYF.

This clonotype came up a few times. Sequence at one end of the junction differs from germline and may be a read error. V is TRBV4-3 and J is TRBJ2-5; the match to TRBD1 covers 11 bases. The end of the DNA fits TRBJ2-1 better, so the J call may be wrong. CDR1 and CDR2 (germline): LGHNA, YSLEER. This CDR3 is built from 15 residues. Here the CDR3 reads CASSQAGTGGYEQFF. CDR3 DNA sequence: TGCGCCAGTAGCCAGGCTGGGACAGGGGGTTACGAGCAGTTCTTC.

The sample holds a few counts of this clonotype. The J gene is TRBJ1-6, the V gene TRBV3-1; no clear D gene. The germline gives CDR1 LGHDT, CDR2 YNNKEL (reference sequence). This CDR3 region has 15 residues. Between the trimmed V and J ends, which lost 1 base and 7 bases, there was a span of 11 bases. CDR3 residues: CASSQGPPGNSPLHF. The CDR3 nucleotides are TGTGCCAGCAGCCAAGGACCCCCCGGGAATTCACCCCTCCACTTT.

This clonotype has a handful of counts. The V and J genes are TRBV6-5 and TRBJ1-1; weak D call: TRBD1 (5 bases). The CDR3 is made up of 11 amino acids. Trimming took off 6 bases at V and 5 bases at J, with 7 bases between the two ends. Germline loops: CDR1 MNHEY, CDR2 SVGAGI. CDR3: CASRGETEAFF. The CDR3 bases are TGTGCCAGCAGGGGGGAAACTGAAGCTTTCTTT.

This clonotype was recorded a few times. The CDR3 reads CASRPGTGVNQPQHF. CDR3 coding DNA: TGTGCCAGCAGGCCCGGGACAGGGGTCAATCAGCCCCAGCATTTT. This chain connects TRBV12-3 or TRBV12-4 to TRBJ1-5; 10 bases align to TRBD1. The CDR3 runs to 15 residues. The V segment lost 6 bases and the J segment 3 bases; nucleotides outside the gene matches: 5.

The rearrangement links TRBV19 to TRBJ2-2; 9 nucleotides agree with TRBD1. CDR3 size: 16 residues. Germline lookup yields CDR1 LNHDA and CDR2 SQIVND (reference sequence). Trimming at V came to 6 bases and at J to 2 bases, leaving 7 bases not matched to a gene. CDR3 sequence: CASSHGQGLNTGELFF. CDR3 DNA: TGTGCCAGTAGCCATGGACAGGGGCTTAACACCGGGGAGCTGTTTTTT.

This clonotype came up a few times. V is TRBV27 and J is TRBJ1-2, with D unresolved. This CDR3 is 14 amino acids long. Trimming pared 8 bases from V and 6 bases from J, leaving 19 bases between. Germline V gene lookup returns CDR1 MNHEY and CDR2 SMNVEV (reference sequence). The CDR3 spells CASGSVAPTDGYTF. The CDR3 DNA is TGTGCCAGCGGCTCGGTCGCACCGACTGATGGCTACACCTTC.

There are a few counts of this clonotype. V usage is TRBV18 and J usage is TRBJ2-4; D is perhaps TRBD2 (5 bases). This CDR3 spans 13 amino acids. The V gene lost 2 bases and the J gene lost 9 bases, with 11 bases spanning the gap. Looked up from germline, CDR1 is KGHSH and CDR2 is LQKENI. The CDR3 protein is CASSPEQGGIQYF. In DNA form, the CDR3 reads TGTGCCAGCTCACCAGAGCAAGGAGGCATTCAGTACTTC. Based on the CDR3 plus reference TRBV18 and TRBJ2-4, the full variable domain is NAGVMQNPRHLVRRRGQEARLRCSPMKGHSHVYWYRQLPEEGLKFMVYLQKENIIDESGMPKERFSAEFPKEGPSILRIQQVVRGDSAAYFCASSPEQGGIQYFGAGTRLSVL.

This clonotype turned up a few times. The chain combines TRBV29-1 with TRBJ2-3; D remains unclear. Trimming removed 1 base at V and 0 bases at J, with 8 bases between. CDR3 size: 14 residues. Germline V gene sequence: CDR1 SQVTM, CDR2 ANQGSEA. CDR3 sequence reads: CSVEGGSSTDTQYF. CDR3 in DNA: TGCAGCGTTGAAGGGGGATCTAGCACAGATACGCAGTATTTT.

This clonotype has a handful of counts. V gene TRBV27 combines with J gene TRBJ2-5; no clear D gene. Looked up from germline, CDR1 is MNHEY and CDR2 is SMNVEV (reference sequence). V was clipped by 3 bases and J by 5 bases, with 10 bases between them. This CDR3 has 13 residues. CDR3: CASSLTGWETQYF. The CDR3 bases are TGTGCCAGCAGTTTGACGGGTTGGGAGACCCAGTACTTC.

The chain couples TRBV10-3 to TRBJ2-3, with 8 bases fitting TRBD2. V lost 4 bases and J lost 5; bases outside the gene matches: 2. Germline CDR1 ENHRY, CDR2 SYGVKD. The CDR3 length is 13 residues. The CDR3 sequence: CAISVGGGDTQYF. Written as DNA, the CDR3 is TGTGCCATCAGTGTCGGGGGGGGAGATACGCAGTATTTT.

This clonotype was seen more than once but under ten times. The gene calls are TRBV29-1 and TRBJ2-5; TRBD1 or TRBD2 may be the D gene (6 bases each). The DNA end lines up better with TRBJ2-7; the J call may be wrong. CDR1 and CDR2 from the germline V gene are SQVTM and ANQGSEA. The CDR3 consists of 17 residues. The CDR3 sequence: CSVEVPGAGTVSYEQYF. The CDR3 DNA reads as TGCAGCGTTGAAGTTCCAGGGGCGGGAACCGTTTCCTACGAGCAGTACTTC.

This clonotype showed up just a few times. Germline and junction disagree at one end, which may indicate a read error. The rearrangement links TRBV6-2 or TRBV6-3 to TRBJ2-3; 7 bases match TRBD2. Germline values: CDR1 MNHEY, CDR2 SVGEGT. The CDR3 loop spans 13 amino acids. CDR3 amino acids: CASRETSTDAQYF. The CDR3 DNA follows: TGTGCCAGCAGAGAGACTAGCACAGATGCGCAGTATTTT.

The chain carries TRBV24-1 and TRBJ2-1, with D perhaps TRBD2 (6 bases). The CDR3 consists of 15 residues. Trimming took 3 bases from V and 3 from J, leaving 11 bases between them. Germline CDR1 is KGHDR and CDR2 is SFDVKD. The CDR3 loop is CATSDAAGNYNEQFF. CDR3 sequence (DNA): TGTGCCACCAGTGATGCGGCGGGGAACTACAATGAGCAGTTCTTC.

This clonotype was detected a few times. CDR3 nucleotides: TGTGCCAGCAGCTTAGGACGGACTAGCGGGAGTGCAGAGACCCAGTACTTC. It translates to CASSLGRTSGSAETQYF. The chain couples TRBV7-2 to TRBJ2-5, with 13 bases matching TRBD2. CDR3 size: 17 residues. The V gene's germline CDR1 is SGHTA and CDR2 FQGNSA. Trimming removed 1 base from V and 4 bases from J; junction bases left unmatched: 6.

This clonotype was observed a few times. The chain combines TRBV28 with TRBJ2-5; D ambiguous. This CDR3 contains 14 residues. V lost 3 bases and J 5 bases, leaving 13 bases between the germline ends. CDR1 MDHEN and CDR2 SYDVKM come from the germline V gene. CDR3 nucleotides: TGTGCCAGCAGTTTTGGGCTCGAGTGGGAGACCCAGTACTTC. The encoded protein is CASSFGLEWETQYF.

The CDR3 coding sequence is TGTGCCAGCAGTTACTCGAGAAGTTGGGGGAGTGGAAACACCATATATTTT. The encoded protein is CASSYSRSWGSGNTIYF. The rearrangement links TRBV6-5 to TRBJ1-3, with D possibly TRBD1 on 5 matching bases. Between the trimmed V and J ends, which lost 0 bases and 3 bases, there was a span of 15 bases. The CDR3 length is 17 residues. Looked up from germline, CDR1 is MNHEY and CDR2 is SVGAGI.